This TCR beta chain was recorded in a study of T cell repertoires in cytomegalovirus infection. Study outcomes and limitations: People with CMV and the relevant HLA were identified by cumulative public TCR beta family frequency. HLA-C-restricted CMV clonotypes gave the most frequent clonotype in two of eight donors.

TCRdb reanalysed the reads using MiXCR and keeps one entry per CDR3 protein. This sample has about 320,000 distinct CDR3 sequences; 9% to 9.5% occur once, and the top ten carry roughly 4%. This clonotype was recorded many times. What it recognizes is unknown. The CDR3 loop spans 15 amino acids. From germline, CDR1 is MGHDK and CDR2 SYGVNS. V lost 8 bases to trimming and J lost 8 bases, with 19 bases between them. This receptor was taken from a human donor in good health (CMV status not recorded). Some clones in this sample may be carry-over from other donors' samples. V and J are TRBV25-1 and TRBJ1-6, with D uncertain. The sample comprised PBMCs. This chain's CDR3 is CASGSLVGSYSPLHF. The DNA for the CDR3 is TGTGCCAGCGGCTCGTTGGTAGGCTCTTATTCACCCCTCCACTTT.